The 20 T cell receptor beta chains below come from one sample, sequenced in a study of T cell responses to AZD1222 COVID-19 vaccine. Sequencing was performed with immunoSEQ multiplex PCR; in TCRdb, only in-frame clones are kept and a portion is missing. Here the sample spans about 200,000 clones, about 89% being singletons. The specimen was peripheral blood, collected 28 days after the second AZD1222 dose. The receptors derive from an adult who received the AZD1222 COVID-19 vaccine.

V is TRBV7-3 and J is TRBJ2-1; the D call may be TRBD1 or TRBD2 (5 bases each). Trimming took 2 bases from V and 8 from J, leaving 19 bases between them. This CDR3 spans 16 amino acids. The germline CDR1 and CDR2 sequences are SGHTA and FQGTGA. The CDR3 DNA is TGTGCCAGCAGCTTATTGCCGGGACCTCGAATCCATGAGCAGTTCTTC. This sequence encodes CASSLLPGPRIHEQFF.

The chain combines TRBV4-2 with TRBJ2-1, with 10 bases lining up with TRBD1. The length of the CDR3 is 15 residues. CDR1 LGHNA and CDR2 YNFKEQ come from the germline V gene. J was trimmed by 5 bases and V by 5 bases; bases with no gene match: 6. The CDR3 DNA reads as TGTGCCAGCAGCTGGCGAGGACAGGGGGACAATGAGCAGTTCTTC. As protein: CASSWRGQGDNEQFF.

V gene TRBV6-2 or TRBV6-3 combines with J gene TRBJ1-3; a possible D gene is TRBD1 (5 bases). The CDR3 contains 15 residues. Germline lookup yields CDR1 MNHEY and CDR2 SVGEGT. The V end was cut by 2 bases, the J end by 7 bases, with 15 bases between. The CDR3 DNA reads TGTGCCAGCAGTTACAGGACACTCCGGGAGAACACCATATATTTT. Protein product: CASSYRTLRENTIYF.

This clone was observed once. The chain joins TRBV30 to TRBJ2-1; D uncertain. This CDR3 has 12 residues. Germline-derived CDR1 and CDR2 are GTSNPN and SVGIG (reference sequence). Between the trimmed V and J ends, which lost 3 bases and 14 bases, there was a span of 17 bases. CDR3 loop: CAWSASLGNEFF. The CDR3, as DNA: TGTGCCTGGAGCGCATCCCTAGGTAACGAGTTCTTC.

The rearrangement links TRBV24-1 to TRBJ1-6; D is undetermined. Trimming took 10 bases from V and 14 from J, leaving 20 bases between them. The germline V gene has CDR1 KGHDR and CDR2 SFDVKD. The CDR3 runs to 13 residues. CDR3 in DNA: TGTGCCACTCAGGACGTTTGGCGAGGCACCCTCCACTTT. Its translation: CATQDVWRGTLHF.

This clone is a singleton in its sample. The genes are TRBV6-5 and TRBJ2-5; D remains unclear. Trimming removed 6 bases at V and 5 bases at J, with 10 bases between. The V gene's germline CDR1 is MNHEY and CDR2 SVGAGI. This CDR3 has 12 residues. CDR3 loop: CASSQRWETQYF. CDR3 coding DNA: TGTGCCAGCAGCCAGAGGTGGGAGACCCAGTACTTC.

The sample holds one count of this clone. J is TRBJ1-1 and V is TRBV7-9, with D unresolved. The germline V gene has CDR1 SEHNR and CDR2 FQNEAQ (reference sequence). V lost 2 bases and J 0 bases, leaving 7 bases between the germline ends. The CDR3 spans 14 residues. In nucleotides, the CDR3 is TGTGCCAGCAGCTTAAAAGGGTTGAACACTGAAGCTTTCTTT. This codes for CASSLKGLNTEAFF.

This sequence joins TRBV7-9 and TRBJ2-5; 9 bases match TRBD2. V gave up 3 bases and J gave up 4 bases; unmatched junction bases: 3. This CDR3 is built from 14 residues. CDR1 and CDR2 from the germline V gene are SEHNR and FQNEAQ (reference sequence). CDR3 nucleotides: TGTGCCAGCAGCTTGGCTAGCGGGACAGAGACCCAGTACTTC. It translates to CASSLASGTETQYF.

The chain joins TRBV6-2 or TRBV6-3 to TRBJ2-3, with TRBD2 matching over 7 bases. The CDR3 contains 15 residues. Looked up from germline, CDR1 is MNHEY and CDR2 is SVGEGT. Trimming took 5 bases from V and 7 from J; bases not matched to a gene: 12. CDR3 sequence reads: CASSPGTTLRNTQYF. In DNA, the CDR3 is TGTGCCAGCAGTCCCGGGACTACCCTGAGGAATACGCAGTATTTT.

The CDR3 spells CASSLVGGTNTGELFF. The CDR3 DNA sequence: TGTGCCAGCAGCTTAGTAGGTGGGACGAACACCGGGGAGCTGTTTTTT. V usage is TRBV7-2 and J usage is TRBJ2-2, with no clear D. The CDR3 is 16 amino acids. V lost 1 base to trimming and J lost 0 bases, with 9 bases between them. Germline CDR1 reads SGHTA; CDR2 reads FQGNSA.

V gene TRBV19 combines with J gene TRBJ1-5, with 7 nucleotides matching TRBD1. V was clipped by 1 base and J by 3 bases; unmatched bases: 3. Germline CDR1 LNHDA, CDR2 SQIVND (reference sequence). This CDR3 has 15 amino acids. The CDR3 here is CASSIGQGYNQPQHF. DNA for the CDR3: TGTGCCAGTAGTATAGGACAGGGCTACAATCAGCCCCAGCATTTT.

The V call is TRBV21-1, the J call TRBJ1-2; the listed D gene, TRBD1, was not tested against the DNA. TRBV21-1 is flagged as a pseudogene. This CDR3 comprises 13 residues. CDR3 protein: CASSNRQAQGYTF. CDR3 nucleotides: TGTGCCAGCAGCAACCGCCAGGCCCAGGGCTACACCTTC.

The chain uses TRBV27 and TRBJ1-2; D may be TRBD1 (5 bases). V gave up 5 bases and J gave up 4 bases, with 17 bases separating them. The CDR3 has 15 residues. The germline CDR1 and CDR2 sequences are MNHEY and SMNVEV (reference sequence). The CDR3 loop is CASSPLGGSSYGYTF. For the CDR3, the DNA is TGTGCCAGCAGTCCCCTGGGGGGTTCTAGCTATGGCTACACCTTC.

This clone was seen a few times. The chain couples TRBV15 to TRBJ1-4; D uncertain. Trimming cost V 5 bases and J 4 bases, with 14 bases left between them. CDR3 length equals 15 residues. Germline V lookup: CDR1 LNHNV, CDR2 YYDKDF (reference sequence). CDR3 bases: TGTGCCACCAGCGCAAGCGGGGTCTTTAATGAAAAACTGTTTTTT. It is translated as CATSASGVFNEKLFF.

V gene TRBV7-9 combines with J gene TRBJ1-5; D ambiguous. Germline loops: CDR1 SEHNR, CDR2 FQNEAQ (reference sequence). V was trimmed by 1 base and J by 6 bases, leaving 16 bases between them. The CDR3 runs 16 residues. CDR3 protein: CASSLGMGGPSQPQHF. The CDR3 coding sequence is TGTGCCAGCAGCTTAGGGATGGGAGGGCCTAGTCAGCCCCAGCATTTT.

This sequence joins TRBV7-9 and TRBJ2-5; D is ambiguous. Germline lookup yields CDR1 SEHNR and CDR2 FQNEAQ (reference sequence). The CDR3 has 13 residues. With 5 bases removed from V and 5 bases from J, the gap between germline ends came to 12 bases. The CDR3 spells CASSPTLGETQYF. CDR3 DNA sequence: TGTGCCAGCAGCCCTACTCTTGGTGAGACCCAGTACTTC.

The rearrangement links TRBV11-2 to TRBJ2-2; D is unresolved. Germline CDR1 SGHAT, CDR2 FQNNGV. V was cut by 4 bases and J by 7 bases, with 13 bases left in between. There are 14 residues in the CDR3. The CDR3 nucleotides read TGTGCCAGCAGCTCCCCCGCCGTGAGCGGGGAGCTGTTTTTT. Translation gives CASSSPAVSGELFF.

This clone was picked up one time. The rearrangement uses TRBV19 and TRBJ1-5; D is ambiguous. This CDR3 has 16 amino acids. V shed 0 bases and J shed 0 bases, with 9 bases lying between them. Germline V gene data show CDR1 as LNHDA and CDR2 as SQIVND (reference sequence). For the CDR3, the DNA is TGTGCCAGTAGTATAGATCCCGTATATAGCAATCAGCCCCAGCATTTT. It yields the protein CASSIDPVYSNQPQHF.

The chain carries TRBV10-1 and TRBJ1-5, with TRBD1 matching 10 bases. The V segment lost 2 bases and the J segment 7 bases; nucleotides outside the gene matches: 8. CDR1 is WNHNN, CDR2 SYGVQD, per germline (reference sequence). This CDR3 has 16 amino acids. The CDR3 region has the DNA TGCGCCAGCAGTGAGCCTGTGACAGGGGGCGCACAGCCCCAGCATTTT. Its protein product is CASSEPVTGGAQPQHF.

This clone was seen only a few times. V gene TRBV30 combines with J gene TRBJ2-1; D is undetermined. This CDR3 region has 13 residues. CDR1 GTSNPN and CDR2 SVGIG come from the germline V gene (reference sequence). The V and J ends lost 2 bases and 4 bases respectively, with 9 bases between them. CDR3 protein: CAWSTSPYNEQFF. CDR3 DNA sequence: TGTGCCTGGAGTACCTCTCCGTACAATGAGCAGTTCTTC.